The rows below give T cell receptor beta chains drawn from one sample of a study of T-cell memory formation after mild COVID-19. MiXCR was run by TCRdb on the 5' RACE reads, yielding one entry per CDR3 protein. This sample has about 240,000 distinct CDR3 sequences, with approximately 9% found just once. The source material was PBMCs or a T cell subset sorted from them (not recorded which). These receptors were taken from a man aged 18 to 30 who had mild COVID-19 (a few samples of this study predate the infection). Cell type and time point are not known. Each CDR3 is given with its conserved first and last residue. The order of the fields is CDR3 protein, CDR3 DNA, J gene, clone size, V gene, D gene. D genes are given only for firm matches. Clone size is not always given. Where it is, it says once, few, many or a class for expanded clones.

cdr3_aa: CASSLEPTSTDTQYF; cdr3_nt: TGTGCCAGCAGCTTAGAGCCCACTAGCACAGATACGCAGTATTTT; j_call: TRBJ2-3; clone_size: many; v_call: TRBV7-2; d_call: -
cdr3_aa: CASSLDFSSGTTYGYTF; cdr3_nt: TGTGCCAGCAGCTTGGATTTTTCGTCAGGAACGACGTATGGCTACACCTTC; j_call: TRBJ1-2; clone_size: many; v_call: TRBV5-6; d_call: -
cdr3_aa: CATSRGHGNTGELFF; cdr3_nt: TGTGCCACCAGCAGAGGACACGGGAACACCGGGGAGCTGTTTTTT; j_call: TRBJ2-2; clone_size: -; v_call: TRBV15; d_call: -
cdr3_aa: CAEGGLSSYNEQFF; cdr3_nt: TGTGCCGAAGGGGGGCTCAGCTCCTACAATGAGCAGTTCTTC; j_call: TRBJ2-1; clone_size: -; v_call: TRBV7-2; d_call: -
cdr3_aa: CASRAQGSSYNSPLHF; cdr3_nt: TGTGCCAGCAGGGCTCAGGGTAGCTCCTATAATTCACCCCTCCACTTT; j_call: TRBJ1-6; clone_size: -; v_call: TRBV28; d_call: -
cdr3_aa: CASSVSGGGDNEQFF; cdr3_nt: TGTGCCAGCAGCGTTAGCGGGGGAGGAGACAATGAGCAGTTCTTC; j_call: TRBJ2-1; clone_size: few; v_call: TRBV9; d_call: TRBD2
cdr3_aa: CSVGLDGATTEAFF; cdr3_nt: TGCAGCGTTGGGCTGGACGGGGCGACCACTGAAGCTTTCTTT; j_call: TRBJ1-1; clone_size: few; v_call: TRBV29-1; d_call: -
cdr3_aa: CASSSRASNQPQHF; cdr3_nt: TGTGCCAGCAGTTCCCGGGCTAGCAATCAGCCCCAGCATTTT; j_call: TRBJ1-5; clone_size: few; v_call: TRBV28; d_call: -
cdr3_aa: CASSKDVRGGELFF; cdr3_nt: TGCGCCAGCAGCAAGGACGTTAGGGGCGGGGAGCTGTTTTTT; j_call: TRBJ2-2; clone_size: -; v_call: TRBV4-1; d_call: -
cdr3_aa: CASTGTSGARRQFF; cdr3_nt: TGCGCCAGCACCGGGACTAGCGGGGCCCGAAGGCAGTTCTTC; j_call: TRBJ2-1; clone_size: -; v_call: TRBV5-1; d_call: TRBD2
cdr3_aa: CASSYDRGETQYF; cdr3_nt: TGTGCCAGCAGTTACGACAGAGGAGAGACCCAGTACTTC; j_call: TRBJ2-5; clone_size: -; v_call: TRBV6-5; d_call: -
cdr3_aa: CASSYGYRDYEQYF; cdr3_nt: TGTGCCAGCAGTTACGGTTACAGAGACTACGAGCAGTACTTC; j_call: TRBJ2-7; clone_size: few; v_call: TRBV6-5; d_call: -
cdr3_aa: CASSEASRDFNEKLFF; cdr3_nt: TGTGCCAGCAGCGAGGCCTCCCGGGACTTTAATGAAAAACTGTTTTTT; j_call: TRBJ1-4; clone_size: few; v_call: TRBV9; d_call: -
cdr3_aa: CASSSPRARSGGYTF; cdr3_nt: TGTGCCAGCAGCTCGCCCCGGGCCCGCTCAGGTGGCTACACCTTC; j_call: TRBJ1-2; clone_size: few; v_call: TRBV7-2; d_call: -
cdr3_aa: CASSPGQGASYNEQFF; cdr3_nt: TGTGCCAGTAGTCCCGGGCAGGGGGCCTCCTACAATGAGCAGTTCTTC; j_call: TRBJ2-1; clone_size: few; v_call: TRBV19; d_call: TRBD1
cdr3_aa: CASSLDWVTEAFF; cdr3_nt: TGTGCCAGCAGCTTAGATTGGGTCACTGAAGCTTTCTTT; j_call: TRBJ1-1; clone_size: -; v_call: TRBV7-9; d_call: -
cdr3_aa: CASSLVGRTPETQYF; cdr3_nt: TGTGCCAGCAGCTTAGTGGGACGGACCCCGGAGACGCAGTACTTC; j_call: TRBJ2-7; clone_size: few; v_call: TRBV7-2; d_call: -
cdr3_aa: CASSHGLEETQYF; cdr3_nt: TGCGCCAGCAGCCATGGACTTGAAGAGACCCAGTACTTC; j_call: TRBJ2-5; clone_size: few; v_call: TRBV4-3; d_call: -
cdr3_aa: CASSLVAPILAHEQFF; cdr3_nt: TGTGCCAGCAGCTTAGTAGCCCCTATTCTCGCCCATGAGCAGTTCTTC; j_call: TRBJ2-1; clone_size: -; v_call: TRBV7-2; d_call: -
cdr3_aa: CSLLAGPYNEQFF; cdr3_nt: TGCAGCCTTCTAGCGGGACCCTACAATGAGCAGTTCTTC; j_call: TRBJ2-1; clone_size: -; v_call: TRBV20-1; d_call: TRBD2
cdr3_aa: CASSLGDGTGELFF; cdr3_nt: TGTGCCAGCAGCTTAGGGGATGGCACCGGGGAGCTGTTTTTT; j_call: TRBJ2-2; clone_size: few; v_call: TRBV7-6; d_call: -
cdr3_aa: CASSLDMGTGELFF; cdr3_nt: TGTGCTAGCAGCTTAGACATGGGCACCGGGGAGCTGTTTTTT; j_call: TRBJ2-2; clone_size: -; v_call: TRBV7-7; d_call: -
cdr3_aa: CASSPRDTNTGELFF; cdr3_nt: TGCGCCAGCAGCCCTAGGGACACTAACACCGGGGAGCTGTTTTTT; j_call: TRBJ2-2; clone_size: many; v_call: TRBV4-3; d_call: -
cdr3_aa: CASSVAKSYNSPLHF; cdr3_nt: TGTGCCAGCAGCGTAGCAAAGAGCTATAATTCACCCCTCCACTTT; j_call: TRBJ1-6; clone_size: many; v_call: TRBV9; d_call: -
cdr3_aa: CASTSGLAVPDTQYF; cdr3_nt: TGTGCCAGCACGTCAGGACTAGCAGTCCCAGATACGCAGTATTTT; j_call: TRBJ2-3; clone_size: -; v_call: TRBV7-9; d_call: TRBD2
cdr3_aa: CASSSLDYTDTQYF; cdr3_nt: TGTGCCAGCAGCTCCCTGGACTACACAGATACGCAGTATTTT; j_call: TRBJ2-3; clone_size: many; v_call: TRBV12-3/TRBV12-4; d_call: -
cdr3_aa: CATRYRQGVNTEAFF; cdr3_nt: TGTGCCACCCGATACCGACAGGGGGTGAACACTGAAGCTTTCTTT; j_call: TRBJ1-1; clone_size: -; v_call: TRBV28; d_call: TRBD1
cdr3_aa: CASSYGVQGMYEQFF; cdr3_nt: TGTGCCAGCAGTTACGGCGTACAGGGGATGTATGAGCAGTTCTTC; j_call: TRBJ2-1; clone_size: -; v_call: TRBV6-2/TRBV6-3; d_call: TRBD1
cdr3_aa: CASRSFRTGDTEAFF; cdr3_nt: TGTGCCAGCAGAAGTTTTAGGACAGGCGACACTGAAGCTTTCTTT; j_call: TRBJ1-1; clone_size: -; v_call: TRBV27; d_call: TRBD1
cdr3_aa: CASSLGDRTYEQYF; cdr3_nt: TGTGCCAGCAGCTTGGGGGACCGAACCTACGAGCAGTACTTC; j_call: TRBJ2-7; clone_size: -; v_call: TRBV5-4; d_call: -
cdr3_aa: CSVRGPKAGTQYF; cdr3_nt: TGCAGCGTACGGGGGCCAAAAGCGGGGACCCAGTACTTC; j_call: TRBJ2-5; clone_size: -; v_call: TRBV29-1; d_call: -
cdr3_aa: CASSSGQGEETQYF; cdr3_nt: TGCGCCAGCAGCTCCGGACAGGGGGAAGAGACCCAGTACTTC; j_call: TRBJ2-5; clone_size: once; v_call: TRBV5-1; d_call: TRBD1
cdr3_aa: CASSEGTRGTEAFF; cdr3_nt: TGCGCCAGCAGCGAGGGGACGCGGGGCACTGAAGCTTTCTTT; j_call: TRBJ1-1; clone_size: -; v_call: TRBV5-1; d_call: -
cdr3_aa: CASSLSVEDQYF; cdr3_nt: TGTGCCAGCAGCTTGTCTGTTGAGGACCAGTACTTC; j_call: TRBJ2-5; clone_size: once; v_call: TRBV11-2; d_call: -
cdr3_aa: CASSQSLGPGEAFF; cdr3_nt: TGTGCCAGCAGCCAATCTTTAGGGCCAGGTGAAGCTTTCTTT; j_call: TRBJ1-1; clone_size: -; v_call: TRBV3-1; d_call: -
cdr3_aa: CASSLVGPGRDYGYTF; cdr3_nt: TGTGCCAGCAGCTTGGTTGGTCCGGGGAGAGACTATGGCTACACCTTC; j_call: TRBJ1-2; clone_size: -; v_call: TRBV5-4; d_call: -
cdr3_aa: CASSPGAETYEQYF; cdr3_nt: TGTGCCAGCTCACCAGGGGCCGAAACCTACGAGCAGTACTTC; j_call: TRBJ2-7; clone_size: few; v_call: TRBV18; d_call: -
cdr3_aa: CASSFAARFGDEQYF; cdr3_nt: TGCGCCAGCAGCTTTGCAGCTCGCTTTGGCGACGAGCAGTACTTC; j_call: TRBJ2-7; clone_size: -; v_call: TRBV5-1; d_call: -
cdr3_aa: CASSWTGETQYF; cdr3_nt: TGTGCCAGCAGTTGGACAGGAGAGACCCAGTACTTC; j_call: TRBJ2-5; clone_size: -; v_call: TRBV2; d_call: TRBD1
cdr3_aa: CAWSGGGWNTQYF; cdr3_nt: TGTGCCTGGTCAGGGGGCGGATGGAATACGCAGTATTTT; j_call: TRBJ2-3; clone_size: -; v_call: TRBV30; d_call: TRBD1